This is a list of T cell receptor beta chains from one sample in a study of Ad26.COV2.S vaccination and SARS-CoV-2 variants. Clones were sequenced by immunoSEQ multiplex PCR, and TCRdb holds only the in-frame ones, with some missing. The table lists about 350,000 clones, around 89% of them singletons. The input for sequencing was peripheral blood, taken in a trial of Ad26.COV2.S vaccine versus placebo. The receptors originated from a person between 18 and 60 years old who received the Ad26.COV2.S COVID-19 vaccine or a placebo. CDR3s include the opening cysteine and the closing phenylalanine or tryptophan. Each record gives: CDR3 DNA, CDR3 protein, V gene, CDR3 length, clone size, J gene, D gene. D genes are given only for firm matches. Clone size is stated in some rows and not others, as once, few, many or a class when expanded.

DNA: TGTGCCAGCAGTTTAACAGGGCTGGGGTCTGGAAACACCATATATTTT
CDR3: CASSLTGLGSGNTIYF
V: TRBV27
length: 16
size: NA
J: TRBJ1-3
D: NA

DNA: TGCGCCAGCGGTTATGGGCAGGGTGGGAACACTGAAGCTTTCTTT
CDR3: CASGYGQGGNTEAFF
V: TRBV5-1
length: 15
size: few
J: TRBJ1-1
D: NA

DNA: TGCAGCGTTGAGGACCTATTGAAGAAGAACACTGAAGCTTTCTTT
CDR3: CSVEDLLKKNTEAFF
V: TRBV29-1
length: 15
size: NA
J: TRBJ1-1
D: NA

DNA: TGTGCCAGCAGTGTGGCCCACAGGGACCCCTCCTACGAGCAGTACTTC
CDR3: CASSVAHRDPSYEQYF
V: TRBV2
length: 16
size: few
J: TRBJ2-7
D: NA

DNA: TGTGCCAGTAGTATAGGGACAGGGACCACCTATGGCTACACCTTC
CDR3: CASSIGTGTTYGYTF
V: TRBV19
length: 15
size: once
J: TRBJ1-2
D: TRBD1

DNA: TGTGCCAGCAGGGGTCTAGCGGGAGTCGGCACCGGGGAGCTGTTTTTT
CDR3: CASRGLAGVGTGELFF
V: TRBV27
length: 16
size: NA
J: TRBJ2-2
D: TRBD2

DNA: TGTGCCAGCAGCTTCCCAAGGGGACAGGGGAATAATTCACCCCTCCACTTT
CDR3: CASSFPRGQGNNSPLHF
V: TRBV7-9
length: 17
size: NA
J: TRBJ1-6
D: TRBD1

DNA: TGTGCCAGCAGCTTGGACAGTAACTATGGCTACACCTTC
CDR3: CASSLDSNYGYTF
V: TRBV5-5
length: 13
size: NA
J: TRBJ1-2
D: NA

DNA: TGTGCCAGCAGCGTAGTCGGGGGGAACGGAAACACCATATATTTT
CDR3: CASSVVGGNGNTIYF
V: TRBV9
length: 15
size: NA
J: TRBJ1-3
D: NA

DNA: TGTGCCAGCAGCTTGGCCGGGACAGGCGGAGGAGCTTTCTTT
CDR3: CASSLAGTGGGAFF
V: TRBV5-6
length: 14
size: once
J: TRBJ1-1
D: TRBD1

DNA: TGTGCCAGTAGTAACAGGGTAACCCTCCACTTT
CDR3: CASSNRVTLHF
V: TRBV19
length: 11
size: NA
J: TRBJ1-6
D: NA

DNA: TGTGCCAGCAGCGTAGGAGGGGGCTCTGGAAACACCATATATTTT
CDR3: CASSVGGGSGNTIYF
V: TRBV9
length: 15
size: NA
J: TRBJ1-3
D: NA

DNA: TGTGCCACCAGTGGACCGGGGGACACAGATACGCAGTATTTT
CDR3: CATSGPGDTDTQYF
V: TRBV24-1
length: 14
size: NA
J: TRBJ2-3
D: NA

DNA: TGTGCCAGCAGTCAAAGCGGGGCCTACGAGCAGTACTTC
CDR3: CASSQSGAYEQYF
V: TRBV6-2/TRBV6-3
length: 13
size: NA
J: TRBJ2-7
D: TRBD2

DNA: TGTGCCAGCAGCTTGACTGGCTCTGGAAACACCATATATTTT
CDR3: CASSLTGSGNTIYF
V: TRBV5-5
length: 14
size: NA
J: TRBJ1-3
D: NA

DNA: TGTGCCAGCAGTGATGGACTAGGAGAGGGAGAGACCCAGTACTTC
CDR3: CASSDGLGEGETQYF
V: TRBV9
length: 15
size: NA
J: TRBJ2-5
D: TRBD2

DNA: TGTGCCAGCAGCTTGTGGGGACAGGTGGTCGGAGAGACCCAGTACTTC
CDR3: CASSLWGQVVGETQYF
V: TRBV5-5
length: 16
size: NA
J: TRBJ2-5
D: TRBD1

DNA: TGTGCCAGCAGCTTGCTGGGGACAGGGGGCAAGGAGACCCAGTACTTC
CDR3: CASSLLGTGGKETQYF
V: TRBV5-6
length: 16
size: NA
J: TRBJ2-5
D: TRBD1

DNA: TGTGCCAGCAGTCGACAGGGGAACTCCTACGAGCAGTACTTC
CDR3: CASSRQGNSYEQYF
V: TRBV28
length: 14
size: NA
J: TRBJ2-7
D: TRBD1

DNA: TGTGCCAGCAGTTTAGGAGACTTCACTGAAGCTTTCTTT
CDR3: CASSLGDFTEAFF
V: TRBV12-3/TRBV12-4
length: 13
size: NA
J: TRBJ1-1
D: NA

DNA: TGTGCCAGCAGCTTAGACGGCACTGAAGCTTTCTTT
CDR3: CASSLDGTEAFF
V: TRBV7-9
length: 12
size: NA
J: TRBJ1-1
D: NA

DNA: TGTGCCAGCAACCCCGGGGTCGCTAGCACAGATACGCAGTATTTT
CDR3: CASNPGVASTDTQYF
V: TRBV2
length: 15
size: NA
J: TRBJ2-3
D: NA